This TCR beta chain was captured in a study of blood T cells in healthy people across ages (dated by TCRdb to 2013 to 2016). About the full investigation: Template switching captured roughly one uniquely barcoded TCR beta cDNA molecule per two T cells in model experiments. To avoid experimental bias, donors of different ages were spread randomly across the sequencing lanes. Four age groups were formed from the donors: young (average 16 years), middle-aged (just under 40), aged (about 68) and long-lived (approximately 78). Two additional independent replicas of 1 million unique cDNA reads from the same blood draw were analyzed for two donors (one aged 18 to 30 and one aged 80 or older). Age-related changes in TCR beta repertoire diversity were measured in the study by deep sequencing normalized with unique cDNA molecular identifiers. The investigation overall reported the following: Total diversity estimates from one million sequenced T cells were considered lower bounds and underestimates. A strong correlation was found between observed TCR beta diversity and the percentage of naive T cells measured by flow cytometry. Observed TCR beta diversity per million T cells fell roughly linearly with age, and a significant reduction was already apparent by age about 38. Compared with the aged group, the long-lived group had more naive CD4+ T cells, fewer expanded clones and increased TCR diversity, a pattern suggesting age selection. Because the CMV infection status of the donors was unknown, age-related changes in expanded clonotypes may potentially have been confounded. Conclusive comparison of naive and antigen-experienced compartments was prevented by the profiling of bulk unsorted PBMCs.

Remarks on this clonotype: No antigen is known for it. No per-base quality is available; no much larger clone lies one base away.

Donors were 35 to 40 systemically healthy Caucasian individuals from Russia aged roughly 6 to 90 years. Each donor gave approximately 9.3 milliliters of peripheral blood, collected into EDTA-treated Vacutainer tubes. PBMCs were isolated by Ficoll-Paque density-gradient centrifugation, with at least 6 million obtained per sample. Total RNA was extracted from PBMCs with Trizol reagent, with at least 5.5 micrograms obtained per sample. The percentages of naive CD45RAhigh/CD27high T cells were determined by flow cytometry on a PBMC aliquot from every donor. Library method: 5' RACE. The data were produced on an Illumina HiSeq 2500. A second roughly 7 to 11 cycle PCR used a sample-barcoded 5' primer and a J-beta primer mix. A unique molecular identifier was introduced onto each TCR beta cDNA molecule by a template-switch 5' adaptor carrying 12 random nucleotides. Each sample yielded at least 3 million CDR3-containing paired-end reads. First-strand cDNA synthesis was performed from all RNA using the Mint cDNA synthesis kit, with priming by a TRBC-specific oligonucleotide. All cDNA was treated with uracil-DNA glycosylase and then went through a first 18-cycle PCR with the universal primers M1SS and BC2_uni_R. The study's processing was this. Each sample was normalized by randomly selecting 1 million high-quality reads, each carrying a distinct molecular identifier. Reads sharing molecular identifiers were discarded rather than binned into consensus sequences. CDR3 identification, clonotype clustering and error correction used MiTCR with a Q25 quality threshold and the strictest error-elimination algorithm. A nonparametric unseen species model with Euler transformation was used to estimate lower-bound total TCR beta diversity. The public reads were quality trimmed at Q25 with fastp and then assembled into clones with MiXCR by TCRdb, keeping productive beta chains. Rows with a matching CDR3 protein are joined into one entry that keeps the most common DNA and genes. The V and J calls were determined by TCRdb, not by the authors. This sample gives about 830,000 distinct CDR3 sequences in total; 55% to 70% of them show up just once. About 20% of the sample goes to the ten largest clones.

CDR1 is given as LGHDT and CDR2 as YNNKEL, both from the germline V gene (reference sequence). Inclusive of the bounding cysteine and phenylalanine, the CDR3 is 14 residues long. The kept DNA is CDR3 alone, 42 bases in frame from the first base. Trimming removed 3 bases from V and 8 bases from J; the gene matches leave 8 bases unexplained. The clonotype was recovered from a man aged 25-40 years in good health. This receptor chain uses TRBV3-1 and TRBJ1-2; 8 of the junction bases match TRBD1. Sequenced sample: blood. The CDR3 sequence is CASSHLGQGWGYTF. DNA sequence: TGTGCCAGCAGCCACCTCGGACAGGGCTGGGGCTACACCTTC.